Sequencing of this T cell receptor (beta chain) was carried out in a study of blood T cell repertoires in COVID-19. For the study at large: Sites across the United States, Italy and Spain contributed samples from acute and convalescent COVID-19. PBMCs, B-cell-depleted T cells, or T cells were the source of the cDNA or gDNA that made up the material.

Per the study methods: From reference gene primer amplification, estimates of nucleated cell counts were derived. TCRdb keeps only in-frame clones here, not all; method: immunoSEQ multiplex PCR. V, J and clone size derive from that table, while D and trimming were established from the DNA sequence. Here the sample spans about 78,000 clones, roughly 86% being singletons. The trim removed 3 bases at V and 10 bases at J, leaving 12 bases unmatched. CDR1 is DFQATT, CDR2 SNEGSKA, per germline (reference sequence). The length of the CDR3 is 14 residues. Specimen: peripheral blood. The rearrangement links TRBV20-1 to TRBJ2-1, with 7 bases lining up with TRBD2. The clonotype originates from a woman aged 60-75 years with acute or convalescent COVID-19. The CDR3 loop is CSASRAGVRPEQFF. The CDR3 DNA reads as TGCAGTGCTAGTAGGGCGGGAGTTCGCCCCGAGCAGTTCTTC.